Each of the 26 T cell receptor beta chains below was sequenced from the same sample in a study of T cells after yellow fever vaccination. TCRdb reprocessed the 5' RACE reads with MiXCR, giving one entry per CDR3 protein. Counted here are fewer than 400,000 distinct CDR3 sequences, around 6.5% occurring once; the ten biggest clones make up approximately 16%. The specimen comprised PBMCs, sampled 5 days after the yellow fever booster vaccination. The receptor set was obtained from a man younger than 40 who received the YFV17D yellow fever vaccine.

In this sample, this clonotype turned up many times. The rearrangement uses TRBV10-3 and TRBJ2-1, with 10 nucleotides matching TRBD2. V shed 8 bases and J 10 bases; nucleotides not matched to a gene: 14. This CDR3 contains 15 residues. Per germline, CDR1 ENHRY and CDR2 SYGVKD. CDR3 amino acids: CAIVPGLAGVHEQFF. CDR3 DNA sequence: TGTGCCATCGTCCCGGGGCTAGCGGGAGTTCACGAGCAGTTCTTC.

The CDR3 DNA reads as TGCAGTGCTAGAGATTATAGAGGACAGCCCACAGATACGCAGTATTTT. Protein: CSARDYRGQPTDTQYF. The chain combines TRBV20-1 with TRBJ2-3; a possible D gene is TRBD1 (6 bases). V lost 0 bases to trimming and J lost 2 bases, with 15 bases between them. In germline, CDR1 is DFQATT, CDR2 SNEGSKA (reference sequence). The CDR3 sequence is 16 residues long.

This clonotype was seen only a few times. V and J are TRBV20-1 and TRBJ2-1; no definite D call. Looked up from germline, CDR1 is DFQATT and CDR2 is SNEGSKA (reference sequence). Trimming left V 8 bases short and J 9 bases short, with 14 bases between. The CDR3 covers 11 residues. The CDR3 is CSTNLLGEQFF. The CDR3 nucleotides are TGCAGTACCAATCTTTTGGGTGAGCAGTTCTTC.

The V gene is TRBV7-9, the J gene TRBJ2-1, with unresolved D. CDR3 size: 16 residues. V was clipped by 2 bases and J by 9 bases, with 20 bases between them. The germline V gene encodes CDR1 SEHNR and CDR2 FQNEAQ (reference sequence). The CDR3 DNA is TGTGCCAGCAGCTTAAGTAGTCGGGTGTCGTCGGGTGAGCAGTTCTTC. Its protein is CASSLSSRVSSGEQFF.

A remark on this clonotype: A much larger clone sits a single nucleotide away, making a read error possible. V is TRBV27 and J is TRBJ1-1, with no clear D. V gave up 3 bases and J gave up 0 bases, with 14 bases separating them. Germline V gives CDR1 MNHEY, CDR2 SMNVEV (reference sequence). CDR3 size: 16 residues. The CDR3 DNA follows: TGTGCCAGCAGTTTTTCCCCCCCGAACATGAACACTGAAGCTTTCTTT. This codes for CASSFSPPNMNTEAFF.

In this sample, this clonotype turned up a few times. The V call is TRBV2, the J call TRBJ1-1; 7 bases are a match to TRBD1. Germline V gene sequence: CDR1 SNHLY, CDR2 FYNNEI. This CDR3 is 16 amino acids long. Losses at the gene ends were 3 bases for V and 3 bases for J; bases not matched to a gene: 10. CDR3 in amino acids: CASSDPKQGMDTEAFF. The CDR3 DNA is TGTGCCAGCAGTGACCCTAAACAGGGGATGGACACTGAAGCTTTCTTT.

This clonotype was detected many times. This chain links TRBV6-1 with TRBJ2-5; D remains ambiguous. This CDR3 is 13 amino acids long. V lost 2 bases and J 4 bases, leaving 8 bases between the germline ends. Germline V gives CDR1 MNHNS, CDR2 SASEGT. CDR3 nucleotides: TGTGCCAGCAGTGAAAACGTCAGAGAGACCCAGTACTTC. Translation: CASSENVRETQYF.

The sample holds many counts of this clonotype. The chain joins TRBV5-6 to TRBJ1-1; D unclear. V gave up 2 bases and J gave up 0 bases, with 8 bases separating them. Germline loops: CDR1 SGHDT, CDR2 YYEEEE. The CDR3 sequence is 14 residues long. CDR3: CASSFIVLNTEAFF. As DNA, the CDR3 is TGTGCCAGCAGCTTTATCGTATTGAACACTGAAGCTTTCTTT.

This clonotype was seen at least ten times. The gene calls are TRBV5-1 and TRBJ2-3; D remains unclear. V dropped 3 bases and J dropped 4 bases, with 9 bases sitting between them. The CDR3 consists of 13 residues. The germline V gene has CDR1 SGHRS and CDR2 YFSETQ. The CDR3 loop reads CASSSFQSDTQYF. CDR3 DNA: TGCGCCAGCAGCTCCTTTCAGTCAGATACGCAGTATTTT. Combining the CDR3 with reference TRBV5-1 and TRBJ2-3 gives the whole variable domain KAGVTQTPRYLIKTRGQQVTLSCSPISGHRSVSWYQQTPGQGLQFLFEYFSETQRNKGNFPGRFSGRQFSNSRSEMNVSTLELGDSALYLCASSSFQSDTQYFGPGTRLTVL.

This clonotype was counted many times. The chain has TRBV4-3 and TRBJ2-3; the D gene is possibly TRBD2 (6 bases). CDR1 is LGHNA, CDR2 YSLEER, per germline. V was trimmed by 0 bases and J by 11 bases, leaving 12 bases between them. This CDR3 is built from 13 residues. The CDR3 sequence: CASSQDFSREQYF. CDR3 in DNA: TGCGCCAGCAGCCAAGACTTCTCGCGGGAGCAGTATTTT.

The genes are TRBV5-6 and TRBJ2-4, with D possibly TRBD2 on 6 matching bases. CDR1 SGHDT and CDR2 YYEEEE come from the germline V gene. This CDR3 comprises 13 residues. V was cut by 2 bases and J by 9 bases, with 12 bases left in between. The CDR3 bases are TGTGCCAGCAGCTTCTGGAGGGGAGCCATTCAGTACTTC. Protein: CASSFWRGAIQYF.

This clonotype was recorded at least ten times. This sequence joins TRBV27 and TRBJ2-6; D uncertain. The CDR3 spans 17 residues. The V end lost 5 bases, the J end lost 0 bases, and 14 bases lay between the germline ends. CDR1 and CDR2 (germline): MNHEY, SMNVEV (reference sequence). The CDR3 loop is CASSRAKEVSGANVLTF. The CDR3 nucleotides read TGTGCCAGCAGTCGCGCTAAAGAAGTCTCTGGGGCCAACGTCCTGACTTTC.

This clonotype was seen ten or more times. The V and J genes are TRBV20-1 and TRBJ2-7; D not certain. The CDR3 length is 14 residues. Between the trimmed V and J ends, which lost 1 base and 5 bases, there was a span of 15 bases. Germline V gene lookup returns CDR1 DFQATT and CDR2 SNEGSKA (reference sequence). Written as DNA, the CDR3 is TGCAGTGCTAGAGTCCCCTCGGGTGTGGACGAGCAGTACTTC. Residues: CSARVPSGVDEQYF.

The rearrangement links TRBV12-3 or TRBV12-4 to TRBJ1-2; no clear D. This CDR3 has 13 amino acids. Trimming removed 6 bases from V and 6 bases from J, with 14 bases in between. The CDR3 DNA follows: TGTGCCAGCAGCAGTAGTTCCGGGGATGGCTACACCTTC. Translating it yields CASSSSSGDGYTF.

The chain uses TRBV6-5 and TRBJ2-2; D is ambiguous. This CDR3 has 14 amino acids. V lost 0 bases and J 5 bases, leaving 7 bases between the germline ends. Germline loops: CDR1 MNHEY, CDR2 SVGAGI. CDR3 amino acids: CASSYSRKTGELFF. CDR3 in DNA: TGTGCCAGCAGTTACTCAAGGAAGACCGGGGAGCTGTTTTTT.

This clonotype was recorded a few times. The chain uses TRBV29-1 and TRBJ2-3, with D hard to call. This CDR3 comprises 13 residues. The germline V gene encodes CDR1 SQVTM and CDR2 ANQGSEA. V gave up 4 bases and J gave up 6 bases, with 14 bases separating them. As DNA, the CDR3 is TGCAGCGTTGTGTTCAGGCCCATGGATACGCAGTATTTT. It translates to CSVVFRPMDTQYF.

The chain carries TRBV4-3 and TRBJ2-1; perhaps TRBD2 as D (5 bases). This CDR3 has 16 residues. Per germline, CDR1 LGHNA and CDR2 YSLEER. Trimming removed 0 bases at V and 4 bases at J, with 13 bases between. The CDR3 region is CASSQDGGFRYNEQFF. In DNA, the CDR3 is TGCGCCAGCAGCCAAGATGGCGGGTTTCGGTACAATGAGCAGTTCTTC.

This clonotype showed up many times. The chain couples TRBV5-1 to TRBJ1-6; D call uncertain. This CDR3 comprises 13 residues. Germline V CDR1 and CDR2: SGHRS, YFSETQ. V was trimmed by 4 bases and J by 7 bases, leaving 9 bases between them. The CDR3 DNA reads TGCGCCAGCAGCGGTTTGGACAATTCACCCCTCCACTTT. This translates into CASSGLDNSPLHF.

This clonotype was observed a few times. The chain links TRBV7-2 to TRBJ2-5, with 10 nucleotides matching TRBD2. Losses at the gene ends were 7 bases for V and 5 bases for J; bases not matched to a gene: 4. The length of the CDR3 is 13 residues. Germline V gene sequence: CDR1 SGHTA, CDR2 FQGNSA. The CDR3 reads CASTSGSSETQYF. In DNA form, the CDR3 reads TGTGCCAGCACTAGCGGGAGTTCGGAGACCCAGTACTTC. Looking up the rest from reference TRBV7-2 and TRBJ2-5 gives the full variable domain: GAGVSQSPSNKVTEKGKDVELRCDPISGHTALYWYRQSLGQGLEFLIYFQGNSAPDKSGLPSDRFSAERTGGSVSTLTIQRTQQEDSAVYLCASTSGSSETQYFGPGTRLLVL.

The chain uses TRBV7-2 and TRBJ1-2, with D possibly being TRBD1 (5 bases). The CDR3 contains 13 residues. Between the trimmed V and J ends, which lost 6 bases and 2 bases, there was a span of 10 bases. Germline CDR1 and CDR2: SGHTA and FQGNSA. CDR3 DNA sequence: TGTGCCAGCAGTCGGGACGTCAACTATGGCTACACCTTC. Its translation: CASSRDVNYGYTF.

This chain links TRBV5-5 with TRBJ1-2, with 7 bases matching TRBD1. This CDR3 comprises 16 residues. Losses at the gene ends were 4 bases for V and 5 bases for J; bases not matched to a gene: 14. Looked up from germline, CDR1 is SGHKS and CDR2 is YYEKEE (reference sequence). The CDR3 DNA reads TGTGCCAGCAGCCTCGCGGGACAGCCTGGTATTTATGGCTACACCTTC. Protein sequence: CASSLAGQPGIYGYTF.

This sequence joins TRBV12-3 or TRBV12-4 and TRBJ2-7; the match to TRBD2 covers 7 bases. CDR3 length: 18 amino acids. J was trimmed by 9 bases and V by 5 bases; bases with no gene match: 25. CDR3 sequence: CASSPSRGGRILHTGQYF. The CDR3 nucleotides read TGTGCCAGCAGTCCCTCCCGGGGCGGGAGAATCCTCCATACGGGGCAGTACTTC.

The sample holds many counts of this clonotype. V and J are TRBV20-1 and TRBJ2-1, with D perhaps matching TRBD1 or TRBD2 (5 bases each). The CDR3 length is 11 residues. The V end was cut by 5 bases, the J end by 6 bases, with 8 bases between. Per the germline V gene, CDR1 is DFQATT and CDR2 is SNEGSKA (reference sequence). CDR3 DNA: TGCAGTGCTCGGGACCCCAATGAGCAGTTCTTC. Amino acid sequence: CSARDPNEQFF.

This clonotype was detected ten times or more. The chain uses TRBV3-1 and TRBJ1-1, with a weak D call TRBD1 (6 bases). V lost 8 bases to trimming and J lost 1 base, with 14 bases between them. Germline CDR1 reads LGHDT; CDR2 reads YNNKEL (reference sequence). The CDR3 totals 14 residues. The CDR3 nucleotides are TGTGCCAGCGCTGGCGGACAGAAGAACACTGAAGCTTTCTTT. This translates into CASAGGQKNTEAFF.

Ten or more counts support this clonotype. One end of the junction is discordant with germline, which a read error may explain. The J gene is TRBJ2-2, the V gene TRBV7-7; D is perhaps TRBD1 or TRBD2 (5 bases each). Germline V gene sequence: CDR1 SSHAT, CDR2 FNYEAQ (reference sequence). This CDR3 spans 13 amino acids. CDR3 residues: CASSNGGTGELFF. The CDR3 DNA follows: TGTGCTAGCAGCAATGGGGGCACCGGGGAGCTGTTTTTT.

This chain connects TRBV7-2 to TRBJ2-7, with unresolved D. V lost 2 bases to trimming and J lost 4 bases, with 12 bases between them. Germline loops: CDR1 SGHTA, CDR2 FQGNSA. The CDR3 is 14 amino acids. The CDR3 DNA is TGTGCCAGCAGCTTATTCGGCAGCTCGTACGAGCAGTACTTC. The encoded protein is CASSLFGSSYEQYF.